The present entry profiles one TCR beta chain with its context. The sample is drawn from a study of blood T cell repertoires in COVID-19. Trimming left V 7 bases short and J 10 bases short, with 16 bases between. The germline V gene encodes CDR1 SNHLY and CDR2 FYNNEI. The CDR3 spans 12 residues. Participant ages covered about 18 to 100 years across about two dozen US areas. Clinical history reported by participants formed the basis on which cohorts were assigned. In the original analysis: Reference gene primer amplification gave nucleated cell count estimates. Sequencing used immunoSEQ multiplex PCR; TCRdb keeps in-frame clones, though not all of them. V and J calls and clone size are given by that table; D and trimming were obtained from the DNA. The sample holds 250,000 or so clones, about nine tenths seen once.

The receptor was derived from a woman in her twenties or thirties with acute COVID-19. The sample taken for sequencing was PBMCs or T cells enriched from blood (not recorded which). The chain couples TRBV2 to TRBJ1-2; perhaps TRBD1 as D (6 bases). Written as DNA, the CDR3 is TGTGCCAGCACCGGGACACAACCATTCTACACCTTC. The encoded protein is CASTGTQPFYTF.